This passage covers 8 T cell receptor beta chains from one sample sequenced in a study of CD8 T cells in ankylosing spondylitis. TCRdb re-analysed the 5' RACE reads in MiXCR, keeping a single row per CDR3 protein. Counted here are 150,000 to 200,000 distinct CDR3 sequences, around a tenth occurring once; the ten biggest clones make up roughly 28%. The source material was blood, either unsorted or a sorted T cell fraction (not recorded which). These TCRs come from a male donor with ankylosing spondylitis or in good health (not recorded which).

Ten or more counts support this clonotype. This chain uses TRBV14 with TRBJ2-3; a weak D match, TRBD1 (5 bases). V shed 1 base and J shed 1 base, with 6 bases lying between them. The CDR3 is 14 residues long. Germline V lookup: CDR1 SGHDN, CDR2 FVKESK. The DNA for the CDR3 is TGTGCCAGCAGCCAAGTAGGGGGCACAGATACGCAGTATTTT. Its protein product is CASSQVGGTDTQYF.

There are a few counts of this clonotype. This chain joins TRBV20-1 and TRBJ2-3; 7 bases match TRBD1. The germline V gene encodes CDR1 DFQATT and CDR2 SNEGSKA (reference sequence). The CDR3 sequence is 13 residues long. This CDR3 reads CSPGTDGTDTQYF. The CDR3 coding sequence is TGCAGCCCCGGGACAGATGGAACAGATACGCAGTATTTT.

This clonotype has at least ten counts. The chain combines TRBV7-8 with TRBJ2-7, with D possibly TRBD2 on 5 matching bases. CDR3 length: 16 residues. The V end lost 3 bases, the J end lost 3 bases, and 18 bases lay between the germline ends. Germline V gives CDR1 SGHVS, CDR2 FQNEAQ. In DNA form, the CDR3 reads TGTGCCAGCAGCTTCTCCGGGCCGAGCGGCGGCTACGAGCAGTACTTC. This encodes CASSFSGPSGGYEQYF.

This clonotype showed up many times. The chain couples TRBV12-3 or TRBV12-4 to TRBJ1-1, with D possibly matching TRBD1 (5 bases). CDR3 length: 14 residues. The germline V and J ends were trimmed by 5 bases and 5 bases, with 15 bases remaining between them. The CDR3 nucleotides read TGTGCCAGCAGTCCCCCCCGGGGGGAGACTGAAGCTTTCTTT. Its translation: CASSPPRGETEAFF.

This clonotype was detected ten times or more. The CDR3 spells CASSLISTKNTEAFF. CDR3 sequence (DNA): TGTGCCAGCAGCTTAATCTCGACAAAGAACACTGAAGCTTTCTTT. The chain links TRBV7-2 to TRBJ1-1; D unresolved. This CDR3 is built from 15 residues. V lost 2 bases, J lost 1 base, and 11 bases lay in between. The germline gives CDR1 SGHTA, CDR2 FQGNSA.

This clonotype was counted ten times or more. The chain couples TRBV10-1 to TRBJ2-5; no firm D call. V lost 6 bases, J lost 7 bases, and 18 bases lay in between. The CDR3 spans 14 residues. Germline CDR1 and CDR2: WNHNN and SYGVQD (reference sequence). CDR3 amino acids: CASSPTRAPGTQYF. Written as DNA, the CDR3 is TGCGCCAGCAGCCCCACCCGGGCGCCCGGGACCCAGTACTTC.

Of note for this clonotype: A read error is possible here, since a much larger clone lies one base away. The chain carries TRBV14 and TRBJ2-7; D possibly corresponds to TRBD2 (6 bases). The V gene lost 4 bases and the J gene lost 9 bases, with 16 bases spanning the gap. Germline V gives CDR1 SGHDN, CDR2 FVKESK. This CDR3 is built from 13 residues. The CDR3 spells CASSLQVLGGQYF. The CDR3 DNA follows: TGTGCCAGCAGCCTCCAGGTGTTGGGGGGGCAGTACTTC. Full variable domain (rest looked up from reference TRBV14 and TRBJ2-7): EAGVTQFPSHSVIEKGQTVTLRCDPISGHDNLYWYRRVMGKEIKFLLHFVKESKQDESGMPNNRFLAERTGGTYSTLKVQPAELEDSGVYFCASSLQVLGGQYFGPGTRLTVT.

V gene TRBV28 combines with J gene TRBJ2-2; 10 bases are a match to TRBD2. V shed 4 bases and J 1 base; nucleotides not matched to a gene: 6. The CDR3 is 17 residues long. Germline-derived CDR1 and CDR2 are MDHEN and SYDVKM. The CDR3: CASSSLLAGVNTGELFF. CDR3 in DNA: TGTGCCAGCAGTTCCCTCCTAGCGGGGGTGAACACCGGGGAGCTGTTTTTT.